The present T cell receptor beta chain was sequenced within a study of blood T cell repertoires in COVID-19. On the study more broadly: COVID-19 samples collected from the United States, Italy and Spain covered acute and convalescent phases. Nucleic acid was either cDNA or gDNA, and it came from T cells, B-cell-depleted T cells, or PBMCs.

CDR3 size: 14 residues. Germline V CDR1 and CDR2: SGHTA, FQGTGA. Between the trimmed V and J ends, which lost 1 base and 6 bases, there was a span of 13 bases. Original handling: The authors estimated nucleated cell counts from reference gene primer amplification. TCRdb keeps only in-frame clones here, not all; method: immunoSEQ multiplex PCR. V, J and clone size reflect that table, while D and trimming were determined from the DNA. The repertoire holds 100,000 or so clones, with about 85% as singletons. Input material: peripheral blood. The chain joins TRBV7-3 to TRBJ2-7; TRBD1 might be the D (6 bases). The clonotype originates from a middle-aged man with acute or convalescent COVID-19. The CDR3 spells CASSLSGQSSEQYF. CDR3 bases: TGTGCCAGCAGCTTAAGTGGACAGTCTTCCGAGCAGTACTTC.